Below are 4 T cell receptor beta chains sequenced from a single sample in a study of blood T cell repertoires in COVID-19. Assay: immunoSEQ multiplex PCR; the TCRdb copy retains only in-frame clones and omits some. The sample holds 250,000 to 350,000 clones; 85% to 90% are singletons and the top ten take around 4.5%. The sample comprised PBMCs or T cells enriched from blood (not recorded which). The receptors come from a woman between 18 and 29 years old with acute COVID-19.

A few counts support this clone. DNA of the CDR3: TGCGCCAGCAGCTTGCCGACAGGGGAGGGAAACACCATATATTTT. It specifies CASSLPTGEGNTIYF. V and J are TRBV5-1 and TRBJ1-3, with TRBD1 identical over 8 bases. With 1 base clipped from V and 4 bases from J, the junction kept 4 bases outside the gene matches. The germline V gene has CDR1 SGHRS and CDR2 YFSETQ. The CDR3 sequence is 15 residues long.

This chain uses TRBV9 with TRBJ2-5; 7 bases are shared with TRBD2. V dropped 6 bases and J dropped 5; count of bases not matched to a gene: 13. The CDR3 totals 15 residues. Germline assignment: CDR1 SGDLS and CDR2 YYNGEE. The CDR3 sequence: CASTPQGVGRETQYF. CDR3 nucleotides: TGTGCCAGCACCCCCCAAGGTGTCGGGAGGGAGACCCAGTACTTC.

The chain uses TRBV11-3 and TRBJ2-5, with unresolved D. Trimming shortened V by 2 bases and J by 2 bases, and 6 bases separated the two germline ends. CDR3 length: 13 residues. Germline loops: CDR1 SGHNT, CDR2 YENEEA. The CDR3 sequence: CASSLSLQETQYF. The DNA for the CDR3 is TGTGCCAGCAGCTTATCTTTACAAGAGACCCAGTACTTC.

The chain uses TRBV14 and TRBJ2-7, with 7 positions matching TRBD2. Germline CDR1 reads SGHDN; CDR2 reads FVKESK. CDR3 length: 14 amino acids. The ends lost 2 bases at V and 1 base at J; junction bases unmatched: 2. In DNA form, the CDR3 reads TGTGCCAGCAGCCAATGGGACTATTCCTACGAGCAGTACTTC. Its protein product is CASSQWDYSYEQYF.